Listed below are T cell receptor beta chains from one sample, sequenced in a study of vaccination and CD4 T cells after COVID-19. From the PCR reads, TCRdb called clonotypes with MiXCR, one entry per CDR3 protein. This table has about 15,000 distinct CDR3 sequences, 52% appearing once. These receptors have no identified antigens. The material sequenced was CD4+ T cells from blood, cultured in vitro. These receptors came from a human donor who had recovered from COVID-19. Each CDR3 is given with its conserved first and last residue. D genes are given only for firm matches. A row's size may be missing; if present it is once, few, many or a size class.

j_call: TRBJ1-5
v_call: TRBV12-3/TRBV12-4
clone_size: NA
d_call: TRBD1
cdr3_nt: TGTGCCAGCAGTTTTGGGGGGACAGGGCAGCCCCAGCATTTT
cdr3_aa: CASSFGGTGQPQHF

j_call: TRBJ2-5
v_call: TRBV6-2/TRBV6-3
clone_size: NA
d_call: TRBD2
cdr3_nt: TGTGCCAGCTCTGGACTAGCGGGGGGACAAGAGACCCAGTACTTC
cdr3_aa: CASSGLAGGQETQYF

j_call: TRBJ2-7
v_call: TRBV5-8
clone_size: few
d_call: NA
cdr3_nt: TGTGCCAGCAGCTTGTTTCAGACCTACGAGCAGTACTTC
cdr3_aa: CASSLFQTYEQYF

j_call: TRBJ2-7
v_call: TRBV6-4
clone_size: NA
d_call: NA
cdr3_nt: TGTGCCAGCAGTTGCAGGTATTACGAGCAGTACTTC
cdr3_aa: CASSCRYYEQYF

j_call: TRBJ1-4
v_call: TRBV20-1
clone_size: few
d_call: NA
cdr3_nt: TGCAGTGCTACCACAGGGCCTAATGAAAAACTGTTTTTT
cdr3_aa: CSATTGPNEKLFF

j_call: TRBJ2-1
v_call: TRBV6-2/TRBV6-3
clone_size: NA
d_call: TRBD2
cdr3_nt: TGTGCCAGCAGGCGCCGGGACAGGGGACTAGCGGGAGGTCGGAATGAGCAGTTCTTC
cdr3_aa: CASRRRDRGLAGGRNEQFF

j_call: TRBJ2-4
v_call: TRBV15
clone_size: few
d_call: TRBD1
cdr3_nt: TGTGCCACCAGCAGAGGGGACAGCCTAGCCAAAAACATTCAGTACTTC
cdr3_aa: CATSRGDSLAKNIQYF

j_call: TRBJ1-2
v_call: TRBV30
clone_size: NA
d_call: NA
cdr3_nt: TGTGCCTGGAGACCGTGGGGGAAGGACTATGGCTACACCTTC
cdr3_aa: CAWRPWGKDYGYTF

j_call: TRBJ2-5
v_call: TRBV7-9
clone_size: NA
d_call: NA
cdr3_nt: TGTGCCAGCAGCCCGAGCCTCAGGGGAGGTAGGGAGACCCAGTACTTC
cdr3_aa: CASSPSLRGGRETQYF

j_call: TRBJ2-1
v_call: TRBV20-1
clone_size: NA
d_call: TRBD2
cdr3_nt: TGCAGTGCTAGAACCCCCGGGACTAGCGCCTCAAATGAGCAGTTCTTC
cdr3_aa: CSARTPGTSASNEQFF

j_call: TRBJ2-1
v_call: TRBV7-2
clone_size: NA
d_call: TRBD1
cdr3_nt: TGTGCCAGCAGCTACAGGGGGGACTACAATGAGCAGTTCTTC
cdr3_aa: CASSYRGDYNEQFF

j_call: TRBJ1-1
v_call: TRBV27
clone_size: once
d_call: TRBD1
cdr3_nt: TGTGCCAGCAGCCAACAGGGGATGAACACTGAAGCTTTCTTT
cdr3_aa: CASSQQGMNTEAFF

j_call: TRBJ2-1
v_call: TRBV6-2/TRBV6-3
clone_size: once
d_call: TRBD2
cdr3_nt: TGTGCCAGCAGTCGCCGGACTAGCGGGGGGGGAAATGAGCAGTTCTTC
cdr3_aa: CASSRRTSGGGNEQFF

j_call: TRBJ2-7
v_call: TRBV2
clone_size: few
d_call: NA
cdr3_nt: TGTGCCAGCAGTGAAGTGGGCGCCAAGCAGTACTTC
cdr3_aa: CASSEVGAKQYF

j_call: TRBJ2-2
v_call: TRBV18
clone_size: once
d_call: TRBD1
cdr3_nt: TGTGCCAGCTCACCGTGGACAGGGACCACCGGGGAGCTGTTTTTT
cdr3_aa: CASSPWTGTTGELFF

j_call: TRBJ1-5
v_call: TRBV5-1
clone_size: few
d_call: NA
cdr3_nt: TGCGCCAGCAGCTCGGATATCGGTCAGCCCCAGCATTTT
cdr3_aa: CASSSDIGQPQHF

j_call: TRBJ1-1
v_call: TRBV5-1
clone_size: NA
d_call: NA
cdr3_nt: TGCGCCAGCAGCTTGACCGGACCGCCGAACACTGAAGCTTTCTTT
cdr3_aa: CASSLTGPPNTEAFF

j_call: TRBJ2-7
v_call: TRBV19
clone_size: once
d_call: TRBD2
cdr3_nt: TGTGCCAGTAGTATGGGAGGGAACTACGAGCAGTACTTC
cdr3_aa: CASSMGGNYEQYF

j_call: TRBJ1-1
v_call: TRBV21-1
clone_size: NA
d_call: NA
cdr3_nt: TGTGCCACCAGTTGGGGGTCAGTCTCTGAAGCTTTCTTT
cdr3_aa: CATSWGSVSEAFF

j_call: TRBJ1-1
v_call: TRBV23-1
clone_size: NA
d_call: NA
cdr3_nt: TGCGCCAGCAGTCAATCGATTCGGGGGGGGACTGAAGCTTTCTTT
cdr3_aa: CASSQSIRGGTEAFF

j_call: TRBJ1-5
v_call: TRBV20-1
clone_size: NA
d_call: NA
cdr3_nt: TGCAGTGCTTCCGACAGACAGGTTGGAAGCAATCAGCCCCAGCATTTT
cdr3_aa: CSASDRQVGSNQPQHF

j_call: TRBJ1-5
v_call: TRBV18
clone_size: NA
d_call: NA
cdr3_nt: TGTGCCAGCTCACCCGGGACGGGGGATCAGCCCCAGCATTTT
cdr3_aa: CASSPGTGDQPQHF

j_call: TRBJ1-2
v_call: TRBV5-8
clone_size: NA
d_call: NA
cdr3_nt: TGTGCCAGCAGCTTGGCAGGGAGTAACTATGGCTACACCTTC
cdr3_aa: CASSLAGSNYGYTF

j_call: TRBJ1-2
v_call: TRBV19
clone_size: NA
d_call: NA
cdr3_nt: TGTGCCAGTAGTATAGGCAGCCCTAACTATGGCTACACCTTC
cdr3_aa: CASSIGSPNYGYTF

j_call: TRBJ1-5
v_call: TRBV7-2
clone_size: NA
d_call: NA
cdr3_nt: TGTGCCAGCAGCTCGCAATCTACGGGCAATCAGCCCCAGCATTTT
cdr3_aa: CASSSQSTGNQPQHF

j_call: TRBJ1-1
v_call: TRBV7-8
clone_size: NA
d_call: NA
cdr3_nt: TGTGCCAGCAGCCCTTGGGGCAACACTGAAGCTTTCTTT
cdr3_aa: CASSPWGNTEAFF

j_call: TRBJ1-5
v_call: TRBV19
clone_size: NA
d_call: NA
cdr3_nt: TGTGCCAGTAGTAGGGGTGTGGGTGGGCAGCCCCAGCATTTT
cdr3_aa: CASSRGVGGQPQHF

j_call: TRBJ1-2
v_call: TRBV2
clone_size: NA
d_call: TRBD1
cdr3_nt: TGTGCCAGCAGCCGGGACAGGGTTGGCTATGGCTACACCTTC
cdr3_aa: CASSRDRVGYGYTF

j_call: TRBJ2-5
v_call: TRBV5-1
clone_size: NA
d_call: NA
cdr3_nt: TGCGCCAGCAGGAACACGCCCGGACAGCAAGAGACCCAGTACTTC
cdr3_aa: CASRNTPGQQETQYF

j_call: TRBJ1-2
v_call: TRBV15
clone_size: NA
d_call: NA
cdr3_nt: TGTGCCACCAGCAGAGATCGGGCGGCCCTTTATGGCTACACCTTC
cdr3_aa: CATSRDRAALYGYTF